The 32 T cell receptor beta chains reported below all come from one sample, sequenced in a study of cytomegalovirus exposure and HLA in healthy donors listed by TCRdb under 2017. The method behind the library was the immunoSEQ multiplex PCR assay. For the multiplex PCR, a mixture combining 60 forward primers for TCR Vbeta segments and 13 reverse primers for TCR Jbeta segments was used. What TCRdb holds here is the immuneACCESS table cut down to in-frame rearrangements. Part of the clones is not present; checked against another copy, under half of the missing clones reflect an unresolved V gene, and the others are unexplained. The sample table lists about 140,000 clones, around 66% of them with a count of one. Jointly, the top ten make up 5.5% to 7.5% of the sample. The sample taken for sequencing was PBMCs. The receptors shown here come from a woman aged 60 to 75 in good health and CMV-seronegative.

The J gene is TRBJ2-3, the V gene TRBV5-1; 15 bases agree with TRBD2. Germline trimming cut 9 bases from V and 3 bases from J; bases unmatched to any gene: 8. From germline, CDR1 is SGHRS and CDR2 YFSETQ. The CDR3 spans 16 residues. For the CDR3, the DNA is TGCGCCACCCGGACTAGCGGGGGGGCGGTAACAGATACGCAGTATTTT. Its protein product is CATRTSGGAVTDTQYF.

CDR3 DNA: TGTGCCAGCAGTTTACTAGCGGGGGAGTCAGGTACGCAGTATTTT. It is translated as CASSLLAGESGTQYF. J is TRBJ2-3 and V is TRBV27; 10 bases are shared with TRBD2. The V and J ends lost 2 bases and 8 bases, in that order; junction bases with no gene match: 7. Germline lookup yields CDR1 MNHEY and CDR2 SMNVEV (reference sequence). This CDR3 is 15 amino acids long.

Only a few counts were recorded for this clone. The chain carries TRBV6-5 and TRBJ2-2; no definite D call. The CDR3 is made up of 12 amino acids. Germline V CDR1 and CDR2: MNHEY, SVGAGI. Trimming left V 7 bases short and J 1 base short, with 4 bases between. CDR3 region: CASNKNTGELFF. Here the CDR3 DNA reads TGTGCCAGCAACAAGAACACCGGGGAGCTGTTTTTT.

CDR3 residues: CASTRSLGALYEQYF. The CDR3 nucleotides are TGTGCCAGCACCCGAAGTTTAGGGGCCCTCTACGAGCAGTACTTC. The J gene is TRBJ2-7, the V gene TRBV6-1, with a tentative D call TRBD1 (5 bases). This CDR3 is 15 amino acids long. V lost 7 bases and J 3 bases, leaving 19 bases between the germline ends. CDR1 is MNHNS, CDR2 SASEGT, per germline.

This sequence joins TRBV28 and TRBJ2-5; D possibly corresponds to TRBD2 (6 bases). Trimming pared 5 bases from V and 12 bases from J, leaving 19 bases between. The CDR3 spans 13 residues. Germline lookup yields CDR1 MDHEN and CDR2 SYDVKM. The CDR3 DNA reads as TGTGCCAGCAGTCCCCACGGCGGGACCCTAAAGTACTTC. It translates to CASSPHGGTLKYF.

The chain couples TRBV7-2 to TRBJ2-5; a possible D gene is TRBD2 (7 bases). The V end lost 1 base, the J end lost 5 bases, and 14 bases lay between the germline ends. Germline CDR1 SGHTA, CDR2 FQGNSA. The CDR3 has 15 amino acids. CDR3 sequence (DNA): TGTGCCAGCAGCTTAGGTGGGGGGGCGCGTGAGACCCAGTACTTC. It specifies CASSLGGGARETQYF.

The V call is TRBV10-3, the J call TRBJ1-6, with a tentative D call TRBD1 (6 bases). CDR1 and CDR2 (germline): ENHRY, SYGVKD. The CDR3 length is 15 residues. Trimming stripped 8 bases from V and 6 bases from J, with 17 bases between. The CDR3, as DNA: TGTGCCATCGGCCGGACAGAGTCGGGTAATTCACCCCTCCACTTT. This codes for CAIGRTESGNSPLHF.

Regarding this clone: The sample carries other DNA sequences with the same CDR3. The chain is built from TRBV29-1 and TRBJ1-3, with D maybe TRBD1 (5 bases). The CDR3 runs 13 residues. V shed 5 bases and J shed 1 base, with 9 bases lying between them. Germline CDR1 SQVTM, CDR2 ANQGSEA. CDR3 sequence reads: CSVSRGSGNTIYF. In DNA, the CDR3 is TGCAGCGTTTCCCGGGGGTCTGGAAACACCATATATTTT.

The sample holds a few counts of this clone. The chain is built from TRBV7-2 and TRBJ1-1, with TRBD1 as a possible D gene (6 bases). Trimming took off 6 bases at V and 4 bases at J, with 12 bases between the two ends. This CDR3 region has 13 residues. The germline V gene has CDR1 SGHTA and CDR2 FQGNSA. The CDR3 here is CASSPRGGTEAFF. DNA for the CDR3: TGTGCCAGCAGTCCTAGAGGGGGCACTGAAGCTTTCTTT.

This clone was seen a few times. The chain carries TRBV28 and TRBJ2-3; 9 nucleotides match TRBD2. The J segment lost 8 bases and the V segment lost 10 bases, leaving 19 bases of the junction unmatched. The CDR3 extends over 16 amino acids. Germline CDR1 is MDHEN and CDR2 is SYDVKM. Here the CDR3 reads CATVGQSGRILGTQYF. In DNA, the CDR3 is TGTGCCACAGTGGGTCAGAGCGGGAGGATCTTGGGTACGCAGTATTTT.

V usage is TRBV5-5 and J usage is TRBJ1-2; a weak D match, TRBD1 (5 bases). This CDR3 contains 14 residues. CDR1 SGHKS and CDR2 YYEKEE come from the germline V gene (reference sequence). V shed 0 bases and J shed 6 bases, with 12 bases lying between them. The CDR3 is CASSLDPKGNGYTF. For the CDR3, the DNA is TGTGCCAGCAGCTTGGACCCAAAGGGGAATGGCTACACCTTC.

The rearrangement joins TRBV5-1 to TRBJ2-2; 9 bases are a match to TRBD1. The CDR3 is made up of 15 amino acids. V was clipped by 4 bases and J by 2 bases; unmatched bases: 3. Germline V lookup: CDR1 SGHRS, CDR2 YFSETQ. Here the CDR3 reads CASSKGQGNTGELFF. Here the CDR3 DNA reads TGCGCCAGCAGCAAGGGACAGGGAAACACCGGGGAGCTGTTTTTT.

V and J are TRBV23-1 and TRBJ2-1; 8 bases fit TRBD1. TRBV23-1 is given ORF status, its function remaining uncertain. CDR3 size: 18 residues. After removal of 0 bases from V and 1 base from J, the junction contained 8 bases not matched to a gene. CDR3 nucleotides: TGCGCCAGCAGTCAATCGAGGACAGGGTTAATGTCCTACAATGAGCAGTTCTTC. Translating it yields CASSQSRTGLMSYNEQFF.

The chain uses TRBV19 and TRBJ2-7; D may be TRBD1 (7 bases). Trimming stripped 6 bases from V and 7 bases from J, with 22 bases between. Germline CDR1 is LNHDA and CDR2 is SQIVND (reference sequence). The CDR3 contains 15 residues. The CDR3 region is CASRRTGAPRGEQYF. CDR3 bases: TGTGCCAGTAGGCGAACAGGGGCCCCTCGGGGGGAGCAGTACTTC.

The chain has TRBV7-7 and TRBJ2-5; D possibly corresponds to TRBD1 (5 bases). Germline loops: CDR1 SSHAT, CDR2 FNYEAQ (reference sequence). V was shortened by 5 bases and J by 3 bases, with 10 bases between the two germline ends. The CDR3 runs to 13 residues. For the CDR3, the DNA is TGTGCCAGCAGCCGTGACAGAAAAGAGACCCAGTACTTC. This codes for CASSRDRKETQYF.

The rearrangement links TRBV6-8 to TRBJ2-2, with 9 bases that match TRBD1. V lost 7 bases to trimming and J lost 2 bases; unmatched junction nucleotides: 8. The germline CDR1 and CDR2 sequences are MNHGY and SAAAGT. This CDR3 contains 16 residues. The CDR3 loop reads CASTPRTGVNTGELFF. The CDR3 nucleotides read TGTGCCAGCACCCCTAGGACAGGGGTAAACACCGGGGAGCTGTTTTTT.

This sequence joins TRBV25-1 and TRBJ2-3; TRBD1 is a possible D gene (5 bases). The length of the CDR3 is 16 residues. CDR1 is MGHDK and CDR2 is SYGVNS in the germline V gene. V was clipped by 4 bases and J by 1 base, with 15 bases between them. DNA for the CDR3: TGTGCCAGCAGTGTACTTGTTTCGACAGGCACAGATACGCAGTATTTT. Its translation: CASSVLVSTGTDTQYF. The complete variable domain, with remaining parts taken from reference TRBV25-1 and TRBJ2-3, reads EADIYQTPRYLVIGTGKKITLECSQTMGHDKMYWYQQDPGMELHLIHYSYGVNSTEKGDLSSESTVSRIRTEHFPLTLESARPSHTSQYLCASSVLVSTGTDTQYFGPGTRLTVL.

This chain joins TRBV28 and TRBJ1-2, with 11 positions matching TRBD1. Per germline, CDR1 MDHEN and CDR2 SYDVKM. The CDR3 has 13 residues. V gave up 5 bases and J gave up 7 bases; unmatched junction bases: 3. CDR3 in amino acids: CASSLGTGGGYTF. The CDR3 DNA reads as TGTGCCAGCAGTCTCGGGACAGGGGGTGGCTACACCTTC.

The chain employs TRBV15 and TRBJ2-1, with a weak D call TRBD2 (6 bases). Germline values: CDR1 LNHNV, CDR2 YYDKDF (reference sequence). Trimming pared 0 bases from V and 13 bases from J, leaving 16 bases between. The CDR3 is made up of 14 amino acids. In DNA, the CDR3 is TGTGCCACCAGCAGAGATAGCCTCGGGACTCAACAGTTCTTC. Its translation: CATSRDSLGTQQFF.

Only a few counts were recorded for this clone. V is TRBV28 and J is TRBJ2-7, with TRBD2 matching over 11 bases. CDR1 is MDHEN and CDR2 is SYDVKM in the germline V gene. V lost 4 bases, J lost 2 bases, and 4 bases stayed unmatched. The CDR3 has 15 amino acids. The CDR3 loop is CASSSGLADPYEQYF. DNA for the CDR3: TGTGCCAGCAGTTCGGGACTAGCGGACCCCTACGAGCAGTACTTC. Full variable domain (missing parts from reference TRBV28 and TRBJ2-7): DVKVTQSSRYLVKRTGEKVFLECVQDMDHENMFWYRQDPGLGLRLIYFSYDVKMKEKGDIPEGYSVSREKKERFSLILESASTNQTSMYLCASSSGLADPYEQYFGPGTRLTVT.

This clone was observed a single time. The chain carries TRBV5-1 and TRBJ2-7, with D possibly TRBD1 on 5 matching bases. The CDR3 runs to 14 residues. Trimming removed 3 bases from V and 0 bases from J, with 10 bases in between. Germline V gene sequence: CDR1 SGHRS, CDR2 YFSETQ. The CDR3 nucleotides are TGCGCCAGCAGCTGGGGCGCGAGCTCCTACGAGCAGTACTTC. Translated, it gives CASSWGASSYEQYF. The entire variable domain, with the rest obtained from reference TRBV5-1 and TRBJ2-7, is as follows: KAGVTQTPRYLIKTRGQQVTLSCSPISGHRSVSWYQQTPGQGLQFLFEYFSETQRNKGNFPGRFSGRQFSNSRSEMNVSTLELGDSALYLCASSWGASSYEQYFGPGTRLTVT.

This clone was picked up one time. The genes are TRBV19 and TRBJ1-6; 9 nucleotides match TRBD1. This CDR3 has 16 amino acids. Unmatched junction bases numbered 8, after V lost 5 bases and J lost 6 bases. Germline V gene sequence: CDR1 LNHDA, CDR2 SQIVND (reference sequence). CDR3 sequence reads: CASSETGGSANSPLHF. CDR3 DNA: TGTGCCAGTAGTGAGACAGGGGGTTCAGCTAATTCACCCCTCCACTTT.

The chain has TRBV5-4 and TRBJ1-4; D is perhaps TRBD1 (5 bases). The V end lost 4 bases, the J end lost 8 bases, and 15 bases lay between the germline ends. Germline assignment: CDR1 SGHNT and CDR2 YYREEE (reference sequence). The CDR3 runs 14 residues. The CDR3: CASSPGTGREKLFF. As DNA, the CDR3 is TGTGCCAGCAGCCCCGGAACAGGTCGGGAAAAACTGTTTTTT.

The chain uses TRBV10-3 and TRBJ2-2, with 10 nucleotides matching TRBD1. This CDR3 is 16 amino acids long. From germline, CDR1 is ENHRY and CDR2 SYGVKD. V dropped 7 bases and J dropped 1; count of bases not matched to a gene: 6. The CDR3 loop reads CAITIRDRGNTGELFF. CDR3 sequence (DNA): TGTGCCATCACCATACGGGACAGGGGGAACACCGGGGAGCTGTTTTTT.

The rearrangement uses TRBV28 and TRBJ2-5; 9 bases are a match to TRBD1. The CDR3 is made up of 17 amino acids. CDR1 MDHEN and CDR2 SYDVKM come from the germline V gene. V gave up 4 bases and J gave up 4 bases; unmatched junction bases: 13. The CDR3 DNA reads TGTGCCAGCAGTTCGAACCTTGGGACAGGGAGTGGAGAGACCCAGTACTTC. It yields the protein CASSSNLGTGSGETQYF.

V usage is TRBV5-1 and J usage is TRBJ1-4; 9 bases are shared with TRBD1. The V gene's germline CDR1 is SGHRS and CDR2 YFSETQ. V lost 5 bases and J lost 8; bases outside the gene matches: 4. The CDR3 has 13 residues. The CDR3: CASRGQGNEKLFF. CDR3 bases: TGCGCCAGCAGAGGACAGGGGAACGAAAAACTGTTTTTT.

The V gene is TRBV5-1, the J gene TRBJ2-1; 8 positions match TRBD2. The junction had 9 bases not matched to a gene; V was cut back by 6 bases and J by 7 bases. Germline V gene data show CDR1 as SGHRS and CDR2 as YFSETQ. The CDR3 loop spans 14 amino acids. CDR3 nucleotide sequence: TGCGCCAGCACGCTTACGGGAGGGGTAAATGAGCAGTTCTTC. Its protein is CASTLTGGVNEQFF. The whole variable domain, remainder taken from reference TRBV5-1 and TRBJ2-1, is KAGVTQTPRYLIKTRGQQVTLSCSPISGHRSVSWYQQTPGQGLQFLFEYFSETQRNKGNFPGRFSGRQFSNSRSEMNVSTLELGDSALYLCASTLTGGVNEQFFGPGTRLTVL.

This clone was counted only a few times. This chain joins TRBV28 and TRBJ1-1; tentatively, D is TRBD1 (5 bases). Germline V lookup: CDR1 MDHEN, CDR2 SYDVKM. Trimming left V 7 bases short and J 7 bases short, with 13 bases between. CDR3 length equals 12 residues. The CDR3 region is CASIQGKGEAFF. CDR3 nucleotides: TGTGCCAGCATCCAGGGTAAGGGTGAAGCTTTCTTT.

The V and J genes are TRBV28 and TRBJ2-3, with 11 bases identical to TRBD2. Trimming removed 6 bases from V and 3 bases from J; junction bases left unmatched: 23. The CDR3 length is 21 residues. CDR1 is MDHEN and CDR2 is SYDVKM in the germline V gene. The DNA of the CDR3 is TGTGCCAGCAGGGACGTTCAGTTCACTAGCGGGAGAATTGGGGCTACAGATACGCAGTATTTT. Its protein product is CASRDVQFTSGRIGATDTQYF.

The rearrangement links TRBV7-2 to TRBJ2-3, with 9 bases that match TRBD2. Germline CDR1 reads SGHTA; CDR2 reads FQGNSA. The CDR3 has 15 amino acids. The CDR3: CASGTSRGGTDTQYF. CDR3 bases: TGTGCGTCGGGGACTAGCCGGGGGGGGACAGATACGCAGTATTTT.

This clone is a singleton in its sample. The chain joins TRBV5-5 to TRBJ1-5; maybe TRBD1 (5 bases). This CDR3 comprises 14 residues. V was pared by 1 base and J by 4 bases, with 9 bases between. Germline-derived CDR1 and CDR2 are SGHKS and YYEKEE (reference sequence). The CDR3 nucleotides read TGTGCCAGCAGCTTGCTAGGGGTGAATCAGCCCCAGCATTTT. Its translation is CASSLLGVNQPQHF. The full variable domain, completed using reference TRBV5-5 and TRBJ1-5, is DAGVTQSPTHLIKTRGQQVTLRCSPISGHKSVSWYQQVLGQGPQFIFQYYEKEERGRGNFPDRFSARQFPNYSSELNVNALLLGDSALYLCASSLLGVNQPQHFGDGTRLSIL.

There are a few counts of this clone. This chain uses TRBV5-4 with TRBJ1-5, with D tentatively TRBD1 (5 bases). CDR1 and CDR2 from the germline V gene are SGHNT and YYREEE (reference sequence). Trimming pared 3 bases from V and 0 bases from J, leaving 10 bases between. This CDR3 spans 15 amino acids. In DNA, the CDR3 is TGTGCCAGCAGCTCGACAGAATATAGCAATCAGCCCCAGCATTTT. Its translation is CASSSTEYSNQPQHF.